This TCR beta chain was recorded in a study of identical twins. Template switching added a universal primer site, and cDNA bore unique molecular identifiers. Each CDR3 protein is one row after TCRdb ran MiXCR on the 5' RACE reads. The sample carries over 500,000 distinct CDR3 sequences, approximately 22% recorded once. The CDR3 runs 16 residues. V was pared by 6 bases and J by 9 bases, with 13 bases of the junction left unmatched. Germline CDR1 is MNHNS and CDR2 is SASEGT. The same sample was also studied in work on T cells expressing NK-cell markers. That paper adds: The dominant NKG2C+ clonotypes represented about 1.0-7.0% of CD8+ T cells in over 5 donors.

Sequenced input: CD4+ T cells sorted from blood. The clonotype originates from a woman between 18 and 29 years old in good health. The rearrangement joins TRBV6-1 to TRBJ2-1; 11 bases map to TRBD2. CDR3: CASRPVAGGPLSEQFF. The CDR3 nucleotides read TGTGCCAGCAGACCAGTAGCGGGAGGGCCCTTGAGTGAGCAGTTCTTC.